Below are 18 T cell receptor beta chains sequenced from a single sample in a study of molecular identifiers for immune sequencing clone quantification. TCRdb processed the PCR reads anew with MiXCR; each CDR3 protein has one entry. Found here are 85,000 to 90,000 distinct CDR3 sequences, about 23% of them singletons; the top ten hold 0.7% to 0.8%. Specimen: naive CD8+ T cells from blood, with Jurkat cell RNA spiked in. The subset here: FACS-sorted CD8+CD4-CCR7+CD45RA+ naive T cells. These receptors were taken from a human donor in good health. Some libraries in this study had Jurkat cell RNA spiked in.

This clonotype was observed many times. The chain joins TRBV28 to TRBJ2-3; D unclear. V lost 3 bases and J lost 2, with 9 bases in between. Germline loops: CDR1 MDHEN, CDR2 SYDVKM. The CDR3 is made up of 14 amino acids. Written as DNA, the CDR3 is TGTGCCAGCAGTTTCGGCAGATACACAGATACGCAGTATTTT. Translation: CASSFGRYTDTQYF.

Ten or more counts support this clonotype. This chain joins TRBV11-2 and TRBJ2-3; 7 positions match TRBD2. Germline CDR1 SGHAT, CDR2 FQNNGV. The junction had 6 bases not matched to a gene; V was cut back by 5 bases and J by 4 bases. The CDR3 has 14 residues. The CDR3, as DNA: TGTGCCAGCAGCCAAGGGGAGGGACCAGATACGCAGTATTTT. Translating it yields CASSQGEGPDTQYF.

This rearrangement joins TRBV19 to TRBJ1-2; unclear D gene. Trimming removed 4 bases from V and 8 bases from J, with 11 bases in between. The CDR3 sequence is 12 residues long. Germline CDR1 reads LNHDA; CDR2 reads SQIVND (reference sequence). CDR3 region: CASSRGLEGYTF. The CDR3 region has the DNA TGTGCCAGTAGTAGAGGCTTGGAGGGCTACACCTTC. The variable domain in full, with the rest retrieved from reference TRBV19 and TRBJ1-2, is DGGITQSPKYLFRKEGQNVTLSCEQNLNHDAMYWYRQDPGQGLRLIYYSQIVNDFQKGDIAEGYSVSREKKESFPLTVTSAQKNPTAFYLCASSRGLEGYTFGSGTRLTVV.

Notes on this clonotype: This may be a read error, as it is one base from a much larger clone. The final CDR3 position lacks the conserved phenylalanine or tryptophan, pointing to a likely read error. The rearrangement uses TRBV5-6 and TRBJ1-5, with TRBD1 matching 8 bases. J was trimmed by 6 bases and V by 4 bases; bases with no gene match: 6. The CDR3 covers 14 residues. Germline lookup yields CDR1 SGHDT and CDR2 YYEEEE. The CDR3 spells CASSPGGRGQPQHS. As DNA, the CDR3 is TGTGCCAGCAGCCCAGGGGGCCGGGGTCAGCCCCAGCATTCT.

This clonotype was counted many times. Here the CDR3 DNA reads TGTGCCAGCACCGGGGTTCGAAGCGAGCAGTACTTC. Amino acid sequence: CASTGVRSEQYF. The rearrangement joins TRBV7-2 to TRBJ2-7; D may be TRBD2 (5 bases). The germline gives CDR1 SGHTA, CDR2 FQGNSA. V was pared by 7 bases and J by 6 bases, with 13 bases between. The CDR3 runs 12 residues.

The gene calls are TRBV7-9 and TRBJ1-6, with D perhaps matching TRBD1 (5 bases). The germline gives CDR1 SEHNR, CDR2 FQNEAQ (reference sequence). V lost 3 bases and J lost 8, with 8 bases in between. CDR3 length: 13 amino acids. The CDR3 region is CASSLDTYSPLHF. CDR3 coding DNA: TGTGCCAGCAGCTTGGACACTTATTCACCCCTCCACTTT. The full variable domain, completed using reference TRBV7-9 and TRBJ1-6, is DTGVSQNPRHKITKRGQNVTFRCDPISEHNRLYWYRQTLGQGPEFLTYFQNEAQLEKSRLLSDRFSAERPKGSFSTLEIQRTEQGDSAMYLCASSLDTYSPLHFGNGTRLTVT.

As concerns this clonotype: A junction boundary mismatches the germline segment, possibly from a read error. The rearrangement uses TRBV24-1 and TRBJ2-2; TRBD2 agrees at 15 bases. Looked up from germline, CDR1 is KGHDR and CDR2 is SFDVKD. CDR3 length: 17 residues. The CDR3 DNA follows: TGTGCCACCAGTGACCCCGGGACTAGCGGGAGGACCGGGGGGCTGTTTTTT. Its protein is CATSDPGTSGRTGGLFF.

This clonotype was recorded many times. The chain combines TRBV11-2 with TRBJ2-1; the D is unclear. Trimming took off 0 bases at V and 9 bases at J, with 0 bases between the two ends. The CDR3 loop spans 10 amino acids. CDR1 is SGHAT and CDR2 is FQNNGV in the germline V gene. The CDR3 reads CASSLDEQFF. The CDR3 DNA reads TGTGCCAGCAGCTTAGATGAGCAGTTCTTC.

The V call is TRBV4-3, the J call TRBJ1-1, with TRBD1 as a possible D gene (6 bases). The CDR3 sequence is 18 residues long. Trimming took 0 bases from V and 1 from J, leaving 18 bases between them. CDR1 LGHNA and CDR2 YSLEER come from the germline V gene. DNA for the CDR3: TGCGCCAGCAGCCAAGAGCCAAGTCGCAGGGGTGAGAACACTGAAGCTTTCTTT. Translated: CASSQEPSRRGENTEAFF.

The table lists this clonotype with many counts. This chain connects TRBV28 to TRBJ2-3; 9 nucleotides align to TRBD2. Germline V lookup: CDR1 MDHEN, CDR2 SYDVKM. The CDR3 loop spans 17 amino acids. Trimming took 3 bases from V and 0 from J; bases not matched to a gene: 7. The CDR3 spells CASSFLGLAMSTDTQYF. CDR3 DNA: TGTGCCAGCAGTTTTCTCGGACTAGCGATGAGCACAGATACGCAGTATTTT.

The chain carries TRBV4-3 and TRBJ2-7; 10 positions match TRBD2. J gave up 2 bases and V 0 bases, and 4 bases lay outside the gene matches. Germline CDR1 is LGHNA and CDR2 is YSLEER. This CDR3 contains 16 residues. As DNA, the CDR3 is TGCGCCAGCAGCCAAGATCGGACTAGCGGTCCCTACGAGCAGTACTTC. Translated: CASSQDRTSGPYEQYF.

This clonotype has ten or more counts. The chain carries TRBV9 and TRBJ1-1; 12 bases match TRBD1. The germline CDR1 and CDR2 sequences are SGDLS and YYNGEE. The trim removed 3 bases at V and 4 bases at J, leaving 4 bases unmatched. CDR3 length: 15 amino acids. The CDR3 loop is CASSEGTGGLTEAFF. The CDR3 DNA sequence: TGTGCCAGCAGCGAGGGGACAGGGGGCCTCACTGAAGCTTTCTTT.

As regards this clonotype: A much larger clone differs by one base, so this may be a read error. No conserved phenylalanine or tryptophan ends this CDR3, so it is likely a read error. The rearrangement links TRBV27 to TRBJ2-3; D unresolved. Germline CDR1 and CDR2: MNHEY and SMNVEV (reference sequence). The germline V and J ends were trimmed by 3 bases and 6 bases, with 10 bases remaining between them. The CDR3 has 13 amino acids. The CDR3 DNA follows: TGTGCCAGCAGTTTCGGTGACTGGGATACGCAGTATGTT. Amino acids: CASSFGDWDTQYV.

This clonotype occurred once. One end of the junction is discordant with germline, which a read error may explain. The rearrangement uses TRBV3-1 and TRBJ1-1; possibly TRBD1 for D (5 bases). Per the germline V gene, CDR1 is LGHDT and CDR2 is YNNKEL (reference sequence). CDR3 length: 15 residues. Here the CDR3 DNA reads TGTGCCAGCAGGCAAGCGATAGGGGTTGAGACTGAAGCTTTCTTT. This codes for CASRQAIGVETEAFF.

V usage is TRBV10-3 and J usage is TRBJ2-7; D is perhaps TRBD1 (6 bases). CDR1 ENHRY and CDR2 SYGVKD come from the germline V gene. This CDR3 has 11 amino acids. V dropped 4 bases and J dropped 7 bases, with 8 bases sitting between them. CDR3 nucleotides: TGTGCCATCAGTGGGCAGGGGGAGCAGTACTTC. This gives the protein CAISGQGEQYF.

This clonotype was seen many times. This chain links TRBV20-1 with TRBJ2-3; a weak D match, TRBD2 (6 bases). Germline assignment: CDR1 DFQATT and CDR2 SNEGSKA (reference sequence). The CDR3 contains 18 residues. V dropped 1 base and J dropped 1 base, with 21 bases sitting between them. The CDR3: CSARVRARREIGTDTQYF. The CDR3 region has the DNA TGCAGTGCTAGAGTGAGAGCTAGACGGGAGATTGGCACAGATACGCAGTATTTT.

Notes on this clonotype: A much larger clone lies one base from this, so it may be a read error. The CDR3 region has the DNA TGTGCCAGCAGCTTGGATACTAGCGGGGGGGACCAAGGGACCCAGTACTTC. Translated, it gives CASSLDTSGGDQGTQYF. The chain couples TRBV7-6 to TRBJ2-5, with 13 bases identical to TRBD2. CDR3 size: 17 residues. Germline V gene lookup returns CDR1 SGHVS and CDR2 FNYEAQ.

Details on this clonotype: A much larger clone differs by one base, so this may be a read error. This rearrangement joins TRBV5-6 to TRBJ2-7, with 7 nucleotides matching TRBD2. Looked up from germline, CDR1 is SGHDT and CDR2 is YYEEEE. The CDR3 spans 14 residues. The CDR3 protein is CASSLAGGVYGQYF. CDR3 DNA sequence: TGTGCCAGCAGCTTGGCGGGAGGAGTCTACGGGCAGTACTTC.